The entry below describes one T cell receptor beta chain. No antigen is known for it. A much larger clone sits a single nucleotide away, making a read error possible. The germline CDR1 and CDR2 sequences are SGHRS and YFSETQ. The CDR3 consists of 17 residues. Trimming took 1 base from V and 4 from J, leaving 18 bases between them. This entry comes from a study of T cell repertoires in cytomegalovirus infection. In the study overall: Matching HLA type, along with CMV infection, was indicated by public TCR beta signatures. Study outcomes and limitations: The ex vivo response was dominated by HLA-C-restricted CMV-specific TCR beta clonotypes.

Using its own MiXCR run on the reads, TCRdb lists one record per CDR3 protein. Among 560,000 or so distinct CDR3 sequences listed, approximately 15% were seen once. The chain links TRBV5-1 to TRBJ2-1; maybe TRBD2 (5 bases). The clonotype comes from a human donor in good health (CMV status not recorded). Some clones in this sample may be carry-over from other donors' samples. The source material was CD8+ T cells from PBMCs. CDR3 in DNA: TGCGCCAGCAGCTTGCTTCTGATCCCCGGGGTGTACAATGAGCAGTTCTTC. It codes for CASSLLLIPGVYNEQFF.